The rows below give T cell receptor beta chains drawn from one sample of a study of cytomegalovirus exposure and HLA in healthy donors. TCRdb's table, derived via immunoSEQ multiplex PCR, lists solely in-frame clones and lacks some. The sample has more than 75,000 clones, under 80% seen once. Input material: PBMCs. These receptors all stem from a man aged 35-49 years in good health and CMV-seropositive. Both conserved end residues are part of each CDR3. D genes are given only for firm matches. A clone size is listed for some rows: how often the clone was seen (once, few, many), or a class if it is expanded.

CDR3nt,CDR3aa,v_gene,d_gene,abundance,j_gene
TGCGCCAGCAGCCCTGGGGGCGCAGGGGGAAACACTGAAGCTTTCTTT,CASSPGGAGGNTEAFF,TRBV4-1,TRBD1,NA,TRBJ1-1
TGTGCCTGGAGTACTCGGACTAGCGGGAGGTACGAGCAGTACTTC,CAWSTRTSGRYEQYF,TRBV30,TRBD2,NA,TRBJ2-7
TGTGCCAGCAGCCCTCAGCTAGCGGTTGAGCAGTTCTTC,CASSPQLAVEQFF,TRBV7-2,TRBD2,NA,TRBJ2-1
TGTGCCAGCAGCCTCTACCGGACAGGGAGCGAAAAACTGTTTTTT,CASSLYRTGSEKLFF,TRBV14,TRBD1,NA,TRBJ1-4
TGTGCCAGCAGTGAACTGGCAGGAATCACAGATACGCAGTATTTT,CASSELAGITDTQYF,TRBV6-1,NA,NA,TRBJ2-3
TGCGCCAGCAGCTTGGAGACTGGTGCAGGGGAGCAGTACTTC,CASSLETGAGEQYF,TRBV5-1,NA,NA,TRBJ2-7
TGTGCCTGGAGTCAAGGAGCGGGAGAGACAGATACGCAGTATTTT,CAWSQGAGETDTQYF,TRBV30,TRBD2,few,TRBJ2-3
TGTGCCAGCAGCATTCCAAGGGACAGCCTGAACACTGAAGCTTTCTTT,CASSIPRDSLNTEAFF,TRBV5-4,TRBD1,few,TRBJ1-1
TGTGCCAGCAGCCAAGACATCGGGGCACTAGCCCCTGAGCAGTTCTTC,CASSQDIGALAPEQFF,TRBV4-2,NA,NA,TRBJ2-1
TGTGCCAGCATCCGCAGGGGGGCCTCGGGAAACACCATATATTTT,CASIRRGASGNTIYF,TRBV6-1,TRBD1,once,TRBJ1-3
TGTGCCAGCAGCCGAGACAGGGGAGATGAGCAGTTCTTC,CASSRDRGDEQFF,TRBV4-2,TRBD1,NA,TRBJ2-1
TGTGCCAGCAGCACCCGGGGACTGCAAGAGACCCAGTACTTC,CASSTRGLQETQYF,TRBV13,NA,few,TRBJ2-5
TGTGCCAGCAGCCCACGGACAGGGAGCTCCTATAATTCACCCCTCCACTTT,CASSPRTGSSYNSPLHF,TRBV27,TRBD1,NA,TRBJ1-6
TGTGCCAGCAGCTTAGTAGCGGGGGGCGTAGAGACCCAGTACTTC,CASSLVAGGVETQYF,TRBV7-2,TRBD2,few,TRBJ2-5
TGTGCCAGTAGTATCGGGAGGGGAAGGGCCCGGAACACTGAAGCTTTCTTT,CASSIGRGRARNTEAFF,TRBV19,NA,NA,TRBJ1-1
TGTGCCAGCAGCCATCCTACAGGGCCCCACTACAATGAGCAGTTCTTC,CASSHPTGPHYNEQFF,TRBV14,NA,NA,TRBJ2-1
TGTGCCAGCAGCCCCCAACTAGCGGGGACCTACGAGCAGTACTTC,CASSPQLAGTYEQYF,TRBV7-9,TRBD2,NA,TRBJ2-7
TGTGCCAGCAGTTCGGTAAACACCATATATTTT,CASSSVNTIYF,TRBV28,NA,few,TRBJ1-3
TGTGCCATCAGTGAGTCGATCGACAGAGAAGCTTTCTTT,CAISESIDREAFF,TRBV10-3,NA,NA,TRBJ1-1
TGTGCCAGCAGCTTGGATCGGGATGGCGAGCAGTTCTTC,CASSLDRDGEQFF,TRBV5-4,NA,NA,TRBJ2-1
TGTGCCAGCGGGGAGCTAAATTCACCCCTCCACTTT,CASGELNSPLHF,TRBV2,NA,NA,TRBJ1-6
TGCGCCAGCAGCTTGGTTCCGGAGGCAGCTACCTACGAGCAGTACTTC,CASSLVPEAATYEQYF,TRBV5-1,NA,NA,TRBJ2-7
TGTGCCAGCAGCTCATACAGCAGCCCAACTAATGAAAAACTGTTTTTT,CASSSYSSPTNEKLFF,TRBV11-3,NA,NA,TRBJ1-4
TGTGCCAGCAGTGGTAGCGGGGGGGCCGGAGATACGCAGTATTTT,CASSGSGGAGDTQYF,TRBV6-4,TRBD2,NA,TRBJ2-3
TGTGCCAGCAGCAGAGGGGAGGGTGGGCCCAGCGGGGAGCCCCAGCATTTT,CASSRGEGGPSGEPQHF,TRBV7-9,NA,NA,TRBJ1-5
TGCGCCAGCAGTGACACGACGGGCCTAGCGGGAGAATCCCGCATCAGTGAGCAGTTCTTC,CASSDTTGLAGESRISEQFF,TRBV10-1,TRBD2,few,TRBJ2-1
TGTGCCAGCTCACCGGAGTATAGCACAGATACGCAGTATTTT,CASSPEYSTDTQYF,TRBV18,NA,NA,TRBJ2-3
TGTGCCAGCAGCTTGGTAGGGGAAGGCTACACCTTC,CASSLVGEGYTF,TRBV5-6,NA,NA,TRBJ1-2
TGCGCCAGCAGCCAAACTAGGGTATCTGAAGCTTTCTTT,CASSQTRVSEAFF,TRBV4-3,NA,NA,TRBJ1-1
TGTGCCACCTTACAGGTACCGAGCACCGGGGAGCTGTTTTTT,CATLQVPSTGELFF,TRBV6-1,NA,once,TRBJ2-2
TGTGCCAGCAGCCAGGGGACAGAGCACGCGAACACCGGGGAGCTGTTTTTT,CASSQGTEHANTGELFF,TRBV4-2,TRBD1,NA,TRBJ2-2
TGTGCCAGCAGTTTTTCGACTAGCGGGAGCTACAATGAGCAGTTCTTC,CASSFSTSGSYNEQFF,TRBV27,TRBD2,NA,TRBJ2-1
TGTGCCAGCAGCTTAGCGCTAGGAGATTCACCCCTCCACTTT,CASSLALGDSPLHF,TRBV7-8,NA,NA,TRBJ1-6
TGCGCCAGCAGCTTGTTGGGGACAGGCGGCGACGAGCAGTACTTC,CASSLLGTGGDEQYF,TRBV5-1,TRBD1,NA,TRBJ2-7
TGTGCCAGCAGACCACAGGGGGCGTTAATACCCGGGGAGCTGTTTTTT,CASRPQGALIPGELFF,TRBV5-8,TRBD1,NA,TRBJ2-2
TGTGCCAGCAGCTCTTCGGGGGGTATAGACGGCTACGAGCAGTACTTC,CASSSSGGIDGYEQYF,TRBV7-2,TRBD2,NA,TRBJ2-7
TGTGCCAGCAGCCAGGCTACCGGGAGGTCCTACAATGAGCAGTTCTTC,CASSQATGRSYNEQFF,TRBV14,TRBD2,NA,TRBJ2-1
TGTGCCAGCGGCATTGACGGGGGGGCACGGGGCTACACCTTC,CASGIDGGARGYTF,TRBV9,NA,once,TRBJ1-2
TGTGCCAGCAGTTACGGTTCGGGAACTGAAGCTTTCTTT,CASSYGSGTEAFF,TRBV6-6,NA,few,TRBJ1-1
TGTGCCAGCGGTCGGGGGGACGAGCAGTACTTC,CASGRGDEQYF,TRBV6-5,TRBD2,NA,TRBJ2-7
TGTGCCTGGAGTGTAATGGGGGGGGCCCAAGAGACCCAGTACTTC,CAWSVMGGAQETQYF,TRBV30,NA,NA,TRBJ2-5
TGTGCCAGCAGCTGGACAGAAGCCGGGGAGCTGTTTTTT,CASSWTEAGELFF,TRBV28,NA,NA,TRBJ2-2
TGTGCCAGCAGCGTCCCCCCGGTTAATGAAAAACTGTTTTTT,CASSVPPVNEKLFF,TRBV11-2,NA,NA,TRBJ1-4
TGTGCCAGCAGGAGAGACAGGCATAACACCGGGGAGCTGTTTTTT,CASRRDRHNTGELFF,TRBV6-1,NA,NA,TRBJ2-2
TGTGCCAGCAGCAGGGGACAGGGGGCTTCCAATCAGCCCCAGCATTTT,CASSRGQGASNQPQHF,TRBV5-6,TRBD1,NA,TRBJ1-5
TGTGCCAGCAGTGAGCGGGGGGAAGGCTACACCTTC,CASSERGEGYTF,TRBV6-1,NA,few,TRBJ1-2
TGTGCCAGCAGCGAAGGCCAGGTAGCGAATGAAAAACTGTTTTTT,CASSEGQVANEKLFF,TRBV9,NA,few,TRBJ1-4
TGTGCCAGTTCGTCCCGGGACAGGGTTTATAGCAATCAGCCCCAGCATTTT,CASSSRDRVYSNQPQHF,TRBV19,TRBD1,once,TRBJ1-5
TGTGCCAGCAGTGGAACTAGCGGCAAACACCTATACGAGCAGTACTTC,CASSGTSGKHLYEQYF,TRBV27,TRBD2,NA,TRBJ2-7
TGTGCCAGCACCGCAGGGGTGGGGGGACAGGGGTCTGGCTACACCTTC,CASTAGVGGQGSGYTF,TRBV7-2,TRBD1,NA,TRBJ1-2
TGTGCCAGCAGTGAAGACAGGGTCCCGGGGATAGGGGAGCTGTTTTTT,CASSEDRVPGIGELFF,TRBV6-1,NA,NA,TRBJ2-2
TGTGCCAGCAGCCGGACTAGCGGGGTTAGTGAGCAGTTCTTC,CASSRTSGVSEQFF,TRBV7-2,TRBD2,NA,TRBJ2-1
TGTGCCACCAGCAGAGAACTAGCGGGAGACGAGACCCAGTACTTC,CATSRELAGDETQYF,TRBV15,TRBD2,NA,TRBJ2-5